The 17 T cell receptor beta chains below come from one sample, sequenced in a study of shared clonotypes between healthy human individuals. Terminally differentiated effector memory CD45RA+ cells were excluded by CCR7 positive selection of CD45RO-negative cells. Measured with immunoSEQ multiplex PCR; TCRdb has only the in-frame clones, and not every one. The sample contains about 600,000 clones, about 95% of which appear only once. Sequenced: naive CD8+ T cells sorted from blood. Receptors originate from a woman aged 25-40 years in good health.

The genes are TRBV7-9 and TRBJ2-1; TRBD2 matches 8 bases. This CDR3 contains 16 residues. V dropped 5 bases and J dropped 9; count of bases not matched to a gene: 15. Germline CDR1 SEHNR, CDR2 FQNEAQ (reference sequence). The CDR3: CASSTTLAGGPSEQFF. In nucleotides, the CDR3 is TGTGCCAGCAGCACGACACTTGCGGGGGGCCCGAGTGAGCAGTTCTTC.

In this sample, this clone turned up a few times. The CDR3 nucleotides read TGCGCCAGCAGCCAAGAATCTGTCGGCGAGCAGTACTTC. This sequence encodes CASSQESVGEQYF. The chain has TRBV4-1 and TRBJ2-7; the D is unclear. The CDR3 length is 13 residues. V was clipped by 0 bases and J by 6 bases, with 9 bases between them. The germline CDR1 and CDR2 sequences are MGHRA and YSYEKL.

The genes are TRBV6-5 and TRBJ2-3; TRBD2 agrees at 7 bases. From germline, CDR1 is MNHEY and CDR2 SVGAGI. With V trimmed by 4 bases and J by 3 bases, 7 bases remained unmatched. This CDR3 has 15 amino acids. The CDR3 loop reads CASSSLASGTDTQYF. The DNA of the CDR3 is TGTGCCAGCAGTTCCCTCGCTAGCGGAACAGATACGCAGTATTTT.

The gene calls are TRBV14 and TRBJ2-5, with 15 bases lining up with TRBD2. CDR1 is SGHDN and CDR2 is FVKESK in the germline V gene. The trim removed 4 bases at V and 5 bases at J, leaving 8 bases unmatched. The CDR3 is 17 residues long. This chain's CDR3 is CASSPGLAGGPWETQYF. Here the CDR3 DNA reads TGTGCCAGCAGCCCCGGACTAGCGGGAGGGCCTTGGGAGACCCAGTACTTC.

This clone was counted between two and nine times. The V and J genes are TRBV28 and TRBJ1-2; TRBD1 agrees at 7 bases. This CDR3 is 13 amino acids long. Unmatched junction bases numbered 4, after V lost 5 bases and J lost 4 bases. The germline V gene encodes CDR1 MDHEN and CDR2 SYDVKM. In DNA, the CDR3 is TGTGCCAGCAGTGAACAGGGGCCCTATGGCTACACCTTC. As protein: CASSEQGPYGYTF.

The J gene is TRBJ2-7, the V gene TRBV5-1, with D possibly matching TRBD2 (5 bases). In germline, CDR1 is SGHRS, CDR2 YFSETQ. V was cut by 0 bases and J by 0 bases, with 10 bases left in between. This CDR3 comprises 15 residues. Here the CDR3 reads CASSLEGGHSYEQYF. The CDR3, as DNA: TGCGCCAGCAGCTTGGAAGGCGGGCACTCCTACGAGCAGTACTTC.

The rearrangement uses TRBV6-5 and TRBJ2-5; the D call may be TRBD1 or TRBD2 (6 bases each). The germline V gene has CDR1 MNHEY and CDR2 SVGAGI. V was shortened by 2 bases and J by 5 bases, with 12 bases between the two germline ends. This CDR3 comprises 14 residues. CDR3 coding DNA: TGTGCCAGCAGTTACGTCGGGGGCGCGGAGACCCAGTACTTC. As protein: CASSYVGGAETQYF.

The chain couples TRBV4-2 to TRBJ1-1; D is perhaps TRBD1 (6 bases). CDR3 length equals 14 residues. Germline loops: CDR1 LGHNA, CDR2 YNFKEQ. Trimming took 3 bases from V and 0 from J, leaving 8 bases between them. The CDR3 nucleotides are TGTGCCAGCAGCCATGGGACATTGAACACTGAAGCTTTCTTT. Amino acid sequence: CASSHGTLNTEAFF.

This rearrangement joins TRBV19 to TRBJ2-7; possible D gene TRBD2, 5 bases. The CDR3 contains 14 residues. The germline V gene has CDR1 LNHDA and CDR2 SQIVND (reference sequence). Trimming cost V 5 bases and J 3 bases, with 14 bases left between them. CDR3 loop: CASSWAGEDYEQYF. The CDR3 DNA reads as TGTGCCAGTAGTTGGGCGGGTGAGGACTACGAGCAGTACTTC.

The table lists this clone with a count of one. The genes are TRBV29-1 and TRBJ2-1, with 13 bases lining up with TRBD2. Looked up from germline, CDR1 is SQVTM and CDR2 is ANQGSEA. The CDR3 runs to 17 residues. The trim removed 4 bases at V and 1 base at J, leaving 7 bases unmatched. CDR3 sequence: CSVGGRTSGSSYNEQFF. The DNA for the CDR3 is TGCAGCGTTGGGGGCCGGACTAGCGGGAGTTCCTACAATGAGCAGTTCTTC.

The V and J genes are TRBV7-8 and TRBJ2-7, with TRBD1 matching over 11 bases. Germline CDR1 SGHVS, CDR2 FQNEAQ. This CDR3 is 17 amino acids long. Germline trimming cut 5 bases from V and 3 bases from J; bases unmatched to any gene: 12. The CDR3 DNA reads as TGTGCCAGCAGCCCACGTCCCGGACAGGGGGCTTTCTACGAGCAGTACTTC. As protein: CASSPRPGQGAFYEQYF.

V gene TRBV5-1 combines with J gene TRBJ1-1; the D gene is possibly TRBD1 (6 bases). Trimming stripped 4 bases from V and 3 bases from J, with 16 bases between. The CDR3 has 15 residues. Germline V gene data show CDR1 as SGHRS and CDR2 as YFSETQ. This CDR3 is CASSPDGGTYTEAFF. The CDR3 coding sequence is TGCGCCAGCAGCCCCGACGGGGGCACGTACACTGAAGCTTTCTTT.

The rearrangement links TRBV28 to TRBJ1-1, with a possible D match to TRBD1 (6 bases). The V gene's germline CDR1 is MDHEN and CDR2 SYDVKM. Trimming removed 6 bases from V and 4 bases from J, with 12 bases in between. The CDR3 is made up of 13 amino acids. In nucleotides, the CDR3 is TGTGCCAGCAGATCGCAGGGGATCACTGAAGCTTTCTTT. Translating gives CASRSQGITEAFF.

This clone was recorded only once. The chain is built from TRBV6-4 and TRBJ2-2, with 8 bases lining up with TRBD1. V trimming: 8 bases; J trimming: 7 bases; junction bases outside the gene matches: 12. The germline V gene has CDR1 MRHNA and CDR2 SNTAGT. CDR3 length equals 15 residues. The CDR3 nucleotides read TGTGCCAGCCGGAGGGGACAGGACCCGGTCGGGGAGCTGTTTTTT. This gives the protein CASRRGQDPVGELFF.

The chain links TRBV29-1 to TRBJ2-7; 8 nucleotides match TRBD1. Germline V gene data show CDR1 as SQVTM and CDR2 as ANQGSEA. This CDR3 is 14 amino acids long. Losses at the gene ends were 0 bases for V and 5 bases for J; bases not matched to a gene: 6. The CDR3 loop reads CSVEDQGAQDEQYF. The DNA of the CDR3 is TGCAGCGTTGAAGATCAGGGGGCGCAGGACGAGCAGTACTTC.

The CDR3: CASSSVQEYNEQFF. The CDR3 coding sequence is TGTGCCAGCAGCTCCGTACAGGAATACAATGAGCAGTTCTTC. V is TRBV13 and J is TRBJ2-1, with D perhaps TRBD1 (5 bases). CDR1 and CDR2 (germline): PRHDT, FYEKMQ (reference sequence). The germline V and J ends were trimmed by 4 bases and 4 bases, with 11 bases remaining between them. The CDR3 runs 14 residues.

This chain uses TRBV5-1 with TRBJ1-5, with D possibly matching TRBD1 (6 bases). The germline V and J ends were trimmed by 4 bases and 4 bases, with 12 bases remaining between them. The CDR3 consists of 14 residues. Germline loops: CDR1 SGHRS, CDR2 YFSETQ. CDR3 in amino acids: CASSADSFNQPQHF. Written as DNA, the CDR3 is TGCGCCAGCAGCGCGGACAGTTTTAATCAGCCCCAGCATTTT.